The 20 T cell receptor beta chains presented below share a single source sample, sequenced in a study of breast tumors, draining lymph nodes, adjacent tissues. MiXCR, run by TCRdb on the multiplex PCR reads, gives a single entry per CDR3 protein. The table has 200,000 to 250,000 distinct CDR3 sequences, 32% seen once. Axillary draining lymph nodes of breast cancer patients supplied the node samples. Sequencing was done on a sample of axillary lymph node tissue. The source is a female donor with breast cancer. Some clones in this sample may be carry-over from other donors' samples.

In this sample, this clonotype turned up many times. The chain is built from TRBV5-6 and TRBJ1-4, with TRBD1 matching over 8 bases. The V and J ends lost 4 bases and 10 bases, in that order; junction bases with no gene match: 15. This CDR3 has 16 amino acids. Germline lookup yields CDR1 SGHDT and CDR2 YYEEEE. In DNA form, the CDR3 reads TGTGCCAGCAGCCTGACAACAGGGGGATTGGTAGGAAAACTGTTTTTT. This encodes CASSLTTGGLVGKLFF.

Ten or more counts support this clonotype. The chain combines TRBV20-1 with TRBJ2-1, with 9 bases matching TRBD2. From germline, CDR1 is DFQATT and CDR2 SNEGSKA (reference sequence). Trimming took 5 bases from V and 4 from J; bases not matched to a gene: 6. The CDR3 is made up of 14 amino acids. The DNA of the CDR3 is TGCAGTGCTGGGACTAGCCAAGCATACAATGAGCAGTTCTTC. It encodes CSAGTSQAYNEQFF.

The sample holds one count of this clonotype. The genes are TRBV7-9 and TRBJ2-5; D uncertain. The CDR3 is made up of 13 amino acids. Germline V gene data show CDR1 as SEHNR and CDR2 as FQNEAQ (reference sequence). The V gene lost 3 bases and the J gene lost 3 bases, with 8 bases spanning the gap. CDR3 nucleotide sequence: TGTGCCAGCAGCTTCGTAAGGGAAGAGACCCAGTACTTC. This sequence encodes CASSFVREETQYF.

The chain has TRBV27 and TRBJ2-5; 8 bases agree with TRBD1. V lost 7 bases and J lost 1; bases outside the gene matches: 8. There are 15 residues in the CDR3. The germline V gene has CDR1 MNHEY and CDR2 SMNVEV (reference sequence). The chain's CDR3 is CASMGIGTGQETQYF. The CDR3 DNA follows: TGTGCCAGCATGGGTATTGGGACAGGCCAAGAGACCCAGTACTTC.

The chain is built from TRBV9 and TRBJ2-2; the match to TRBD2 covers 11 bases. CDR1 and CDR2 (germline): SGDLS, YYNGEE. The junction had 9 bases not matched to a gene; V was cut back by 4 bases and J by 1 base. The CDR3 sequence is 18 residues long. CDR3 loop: CASSLSSGRALNTGELFF. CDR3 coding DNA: TGTGCCAGCAGCCTCAGTAGCGGGAGGGCTCTGAACACCGGGGAGCTGTTTTTT.

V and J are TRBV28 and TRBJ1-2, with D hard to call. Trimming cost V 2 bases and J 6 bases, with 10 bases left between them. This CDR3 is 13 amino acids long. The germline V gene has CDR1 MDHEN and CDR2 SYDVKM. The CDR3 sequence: CASSLTAPDGYTF. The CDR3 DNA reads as TGTGCCAGCAGTTTAACAGCGCCGGATGGCTACACCTTC.

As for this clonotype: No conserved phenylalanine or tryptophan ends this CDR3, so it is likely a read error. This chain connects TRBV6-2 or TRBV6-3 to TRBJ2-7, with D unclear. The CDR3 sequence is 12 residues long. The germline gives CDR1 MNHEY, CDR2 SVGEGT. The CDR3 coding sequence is TGTGCCAGCAAAGACCCAACCTATGAGCAGTACCTC. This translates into CASKDPTYEQYL.

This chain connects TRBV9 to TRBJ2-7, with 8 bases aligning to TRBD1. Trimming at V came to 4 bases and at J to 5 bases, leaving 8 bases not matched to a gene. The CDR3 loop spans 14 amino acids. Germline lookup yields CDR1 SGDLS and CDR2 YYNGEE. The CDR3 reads CASSIGQGSHEQYF. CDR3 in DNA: TGTGCCAGCAGCATCGGACAGGGTTCCCACGAGCAGTACTTC.

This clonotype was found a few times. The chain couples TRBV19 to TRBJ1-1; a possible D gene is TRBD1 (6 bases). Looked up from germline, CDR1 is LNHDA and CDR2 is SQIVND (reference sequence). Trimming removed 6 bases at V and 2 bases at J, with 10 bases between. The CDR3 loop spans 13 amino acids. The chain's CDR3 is CASSRTANTEAFF. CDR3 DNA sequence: TGTGCCAGTAGCAGGACAGCCAACACTGAAGCTTTCTTT.

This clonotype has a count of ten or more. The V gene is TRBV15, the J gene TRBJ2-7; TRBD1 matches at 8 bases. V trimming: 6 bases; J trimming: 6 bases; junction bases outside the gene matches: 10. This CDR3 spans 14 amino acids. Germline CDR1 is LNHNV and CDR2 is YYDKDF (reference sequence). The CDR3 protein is CATSPRQGWGEQYF. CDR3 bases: TGTGCCACCAGTCCACGACAGGGGTGGGGCGAGCAGTACTTC.

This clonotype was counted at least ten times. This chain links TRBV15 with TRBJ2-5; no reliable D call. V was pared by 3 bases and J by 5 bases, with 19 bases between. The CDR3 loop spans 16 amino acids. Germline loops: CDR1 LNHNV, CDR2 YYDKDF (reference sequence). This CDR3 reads CATSRRPGQDPETQYF. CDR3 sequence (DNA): TGTGCCACCAGCAGGAGACCGGGCCAAGATCCGGAGACCCAGTACTTC.

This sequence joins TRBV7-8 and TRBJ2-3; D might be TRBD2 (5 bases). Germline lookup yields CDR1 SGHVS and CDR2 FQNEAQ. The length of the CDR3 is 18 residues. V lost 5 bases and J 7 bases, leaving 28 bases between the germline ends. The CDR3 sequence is CASSPSVGTSSRTHTQYF. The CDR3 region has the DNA TGTGCCAGCAGCCCCAGTGTTGGCACTAGTTCGCGAACACATACGCAGTATTTT.

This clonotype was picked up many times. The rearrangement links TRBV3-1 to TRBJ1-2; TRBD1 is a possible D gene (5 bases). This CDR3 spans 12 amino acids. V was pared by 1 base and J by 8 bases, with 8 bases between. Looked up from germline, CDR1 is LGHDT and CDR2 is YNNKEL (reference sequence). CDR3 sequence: CASSQGRGGYTF. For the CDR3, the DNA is TGTGCCAGCAGCCAAGGTCGGGGGGGCTACACCTTC.

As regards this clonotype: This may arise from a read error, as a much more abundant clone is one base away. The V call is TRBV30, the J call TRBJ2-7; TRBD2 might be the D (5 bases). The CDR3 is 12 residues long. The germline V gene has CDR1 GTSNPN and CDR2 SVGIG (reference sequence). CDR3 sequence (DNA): TGTGCCTGGAGTGTAGGGAGCCACGAGCGGTACTTC. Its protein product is CAWSVGSHERYF.

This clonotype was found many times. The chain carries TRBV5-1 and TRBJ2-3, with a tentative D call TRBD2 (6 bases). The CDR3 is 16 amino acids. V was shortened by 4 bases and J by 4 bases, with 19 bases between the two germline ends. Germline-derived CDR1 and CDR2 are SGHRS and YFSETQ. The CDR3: CASSPPFEGGADTQYF. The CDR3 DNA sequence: TGCGCCAGCAGCCCACCTTTTGAGGGAGGTGCAGATACGCAGTATTTT. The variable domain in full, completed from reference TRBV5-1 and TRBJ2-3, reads KAGVTQTPRYLIKTRGQQVTLSCSPISGHRSVSWYQQTPGQGLQFLFEYFSETQRNKGNFPGRFSGRQFSNSRSEMNVSTLELGDSALYLCASSPPFEGGADTQYFGPGTRLTVL.

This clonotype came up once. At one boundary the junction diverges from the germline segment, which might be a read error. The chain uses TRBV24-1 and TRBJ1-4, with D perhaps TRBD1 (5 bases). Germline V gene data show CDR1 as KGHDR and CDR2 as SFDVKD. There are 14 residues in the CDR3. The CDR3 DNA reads TGTGCCACCAGGCCGGGGCTCGGTAGAGAAAAAATGTTTTTT. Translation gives CATRPGLGREKMFF.

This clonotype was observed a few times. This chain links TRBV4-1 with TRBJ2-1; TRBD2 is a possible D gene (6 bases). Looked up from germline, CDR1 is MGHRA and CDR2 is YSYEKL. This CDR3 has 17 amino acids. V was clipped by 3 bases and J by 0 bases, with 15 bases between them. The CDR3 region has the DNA TGCGCCAGCAGCCAGGGCCCACAGACTAGCTCCTACAATGAGCAGTTCTTC. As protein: CASSQGPQTSSYNEQFF.

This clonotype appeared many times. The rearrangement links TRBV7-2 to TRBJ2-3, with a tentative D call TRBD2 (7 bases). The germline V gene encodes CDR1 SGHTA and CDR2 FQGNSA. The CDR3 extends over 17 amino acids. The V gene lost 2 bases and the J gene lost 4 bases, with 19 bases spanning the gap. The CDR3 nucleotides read TGTGCCAGCAGCTTACAGTCGGCGGGGGCCGGTCCAGATACGCAGTATTTT. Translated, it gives CASSLQSAGAGPDTQYF.

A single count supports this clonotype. The CDR3 bases are TGCGCCACCGCCGCGGGACGGGATTCCTACAATGAGCAGTTCTTC. It specifies CATAAGRDSYNEQFF. The chain joins TRBV10-1 to TRBJ2-1, with D possibly TRBD2 on 6 matching bases. Trimming took 10 bases from V and 1 from J, leaving 17 bases between them. The germline CDR1 and CDR2 sequences are WNHNN and SYGVQD (reference sequence). The CDR3 has 15 amino acids.

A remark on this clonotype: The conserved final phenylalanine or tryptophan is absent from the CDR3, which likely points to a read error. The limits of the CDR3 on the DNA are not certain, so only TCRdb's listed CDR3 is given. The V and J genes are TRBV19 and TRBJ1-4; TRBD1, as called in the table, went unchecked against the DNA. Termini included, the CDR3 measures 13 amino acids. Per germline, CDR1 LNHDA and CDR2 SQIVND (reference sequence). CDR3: CASGPRGGIGGAY.